Shown below are 5 T cell receptor beta chains from a single sample sequenced in a study of CD8 T cells in ankylosing spondylitis. General study results and limits: Made up of eight highly homologous variants, a TCR beta motif appeared characteristic of ankylosing spondylitis blood.

TCRdb processed the 5' RACE reads anew with MiXCR; each CDR3 protein has one entry. The data contain hundreds of thousands of distinct CDR3 sequences, 12% of them singletons. The antigens of these receptors remain unknown. Sequencing input: blood, either unsorted or a sorted T cell fraction (not recorded which). Every receptor here comes from a male donor with ankylosing spondylitis.

The chain has TRBV20-1 and TRBJ1-2, with TRBD1 identical over 7 bases. J was trimmed by 6 bases and V by 3 bases; bases with no gene match: 10. The CDR3 loop spans 14 amino acids. CDR1 DFQATT and CDR2 SNEGSKA come from the germline V gene (reference sequence). The CDR3 DNA reads as TGCAGTGCTAGTAACCGGGACAGAGAAGATGGCTACACCTTC. This encodes CSASNRDREDGYTF.

V usage is TRBV18 and J usage is TRBJ2-5; D unresolved. Germline values: CDR1 KGHSH, CDR2 LQKENI. The CDR3 runs 16 residues. V gave up 3 bases and J gave up 5 bases, with 19 bases separating them. CDR3 loop: CASSPWGASLRETQYF. The CDR3 region has the DNA TGTGCCAGCTCACCGTGGGGTGCTTCCCTTCGGGAGACCCAGTACTTC. The whole variable domain, remainder taken from reference TRBV18 and TRBJ2-5, is NAGVMQNPRHLVRRRGQEARLRCSPMKGHSHVYWYRQLPEEGLKFMVYLQKENIIDESGMPKERFSAEFPKEGPSILRIQQVVRGDSAAYFCASSPWGASLRETQYFGPGTRLLVL.

V is TRBV28 and J is TRBJ2-7; D may be TRBD1 (5 bases). V was pared by 8 bases and J by 5 bases, with 7 bases between. The germline gives CDR1 MDHEN, CDR2 SYDVKM. The CDR3 length is 10 residues. As DNA, the CDR3 is TGTGCCAGCGGGGCGAACGAGCAGTACTTC. Amino acids: CASGANEQYF. The whole variable domain, remainder taken from reference TRBV28 and TRBJ2-7, is DVKVTQSSRYLVKRTGEKVFLECVQDMDHENMFWYRQDPGLGLRLIYFSYDVKMKEKGDIPEGYSVSREKKERFSLILESASTNQTSMYLCASGANEQYFGPGTRLTVT.

The V and J genes are TRBV20-1 and TRBJ1-4; the D is unclear. V dropped 1 base and J dropped 4 bases, with 4 bases sitting between them. CDR3 length equals 12 residues. Germline assignment: CDR1 DFQATT and CDR2 SNEGSKA (reference sequence). CDR3 bases: TGCAGTGCTAGAGTGGTTAATGAAAAACTGTTTTTT. As protein: CSARVVNEKLFF.

A few counts support this clonotype. The chain employs TRBV4-3 and TRBJ2-2; 7 bases are a match to TRBD1. V gave up 1 base and J gave up 3 bases; unmatched junction bases: 5. Germline CDR1 reads LGHNA; CDR2 reads YSLEER. This CDR3 region has 16 residues. CDR3 sequence: CASSQVTGPYTGELFF. For the CDR3, the DNA is TGCGCCAGCAGCCAAGTGACAGGGCCTTACACCGGGGAGCTGTTTTTT.